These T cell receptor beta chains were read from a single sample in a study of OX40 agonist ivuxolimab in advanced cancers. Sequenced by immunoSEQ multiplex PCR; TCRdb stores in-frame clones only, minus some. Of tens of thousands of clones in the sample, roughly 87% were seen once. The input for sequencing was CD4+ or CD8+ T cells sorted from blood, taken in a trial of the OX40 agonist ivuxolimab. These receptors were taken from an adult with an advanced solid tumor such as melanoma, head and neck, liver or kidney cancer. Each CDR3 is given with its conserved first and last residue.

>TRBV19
CASSEADNEQFF
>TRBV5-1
CASSLGTSGSDEQFF
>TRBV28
CAGRYFSGFQPQHF
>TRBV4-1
CASSQVDSYSNQPQHF
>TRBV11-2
CASSSGQGALNYEQYF
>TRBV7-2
CASSLEYYEQFF
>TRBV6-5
CASSYGQGSSYEQYF
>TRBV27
CASSLFGIDEQYF
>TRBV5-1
CASSLAAISAEQYF
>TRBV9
CASSGSSGSSYNEQFF
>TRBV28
CASTQTGGSPHNEQFF
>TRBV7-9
CASSSGSEAFF
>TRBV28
CASSRDRAIYEQYF
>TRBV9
CASSVTGNTLSTDTQYF
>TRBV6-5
CASSTRRDPTDTQYF
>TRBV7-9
CASSLTTSQETQYF
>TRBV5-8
CASSYPIGGRSSYNEQFF
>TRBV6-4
CASSVAAGGGEQFF
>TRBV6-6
CASSYSAGVISYEQYF
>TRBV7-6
CASSFPTSGRDYTGELFF
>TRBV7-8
CASSLVEGLETQYF
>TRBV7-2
CASSLEGFTDTQYF
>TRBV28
CASSFSGTVSELGYTF
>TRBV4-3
CASSRGVMDTYYNEQFF